The 28 T cell receptor beta chains listed next were all sequenced from one sample in a study of vaccination and CD4 T cells after COVID-19. What these receptors recognize is not known. An Oncomine TCR Beta short-read assay was used to sequence the DNA from cultured CD4+ T cells. TCRdb independently ran MiXCR on the PCR reads; one entry per CDR3 protein. The sample holds about 20,000 distinct CDR3 sequences, around 45% seen once. This sample's treatment: approximately nine-day PBMC culture with coronavirus spike peptide pools or control peptides (ViraFEST assay). Specimen: CD4+ T cells from blood, cultured in vitro. All receptors derive from a human donor who had recovered from COVID-19.

CDR3 loop: CASSYSGVAPDTQYF. CDR3 coding DNA: TGTGCCAGCAGTTACTCGGGGGTTGCCCCAGATACGCAGTATTTT. The chain couples TRBV6-5 to TRBJ2-3, with D possibly called TRBD1 or TRBD2 (5 bases each). Germline V gene lookup returns CDR1 MNHEY and CDR2 SVGAGI. The CDR3 extends over 15 amino acids. V lost 0 bases and J 4 bases, leaving 11 bases between the germline ends.

The V call is TRBV19, the J call TRBJ1-6, with D maybe TRBD1 (5 bases). From germline, CDR1 is LNHDA and CDR2 SQIVND (reference sequence). The CDR3 is made up of 14 amino acids. Deletions cut 6 bases from V and 7 bases from J, with 13 bases between. In DNA, the CDR3 is TGTGCCAGTAGCCCTCCGCAGGGAAATTCACCCCTCCACTTT. This encodes CASSPPQGNSPLHF.

The V gene is TRBV7-9, the J gene TRBJ2-7; 8 positions agree with TRBD2. CDR1 SEHNR and CDR2 FQNEAQ come from the germline V gene (reference sequence). This CDR3 region has 15 residues. Germline trimming cut 5 bases from V and 4 bases from J; bases unmatched to any gene: 10. CDR3 nucleotides: TGTGCCAGCAGCCTTCTAGCGGGTGGGAGTTACGAGCAGTACTTC. Translated, it gives CASSLLAGGSYEQYF.

The V and J genes are TRBV12-3 or TRBV12-4 and TRBJ1-3; 10 nucleotides match TRBD1. CDR3 length: 14 residues. With 8 bases clipped from V and 2 bases from J, the junction kept 3 bases outside the gene matches. The CDR3 protein is CASWGTGAGNTIYF. Written as DNA, the CDR3 is TGTGCCAGCTGGGGGACAGGGGCTGGAAACACCATATATTTT.

The chain is built from TRBV20-1 and TRBJ1-6; D unclear. The CDR3 sequence is 14 residues long. V gave up 4 bases and J gave up 7 bases, with 14 bases separating them. From germline, CDR1 is DFQATT and CDR2 SNEGSKA (reference sequence). The CDR3: CSAMPATLNSPLHF. CDR3 nucleotide sequence: TGCAGTGCTATGCCCGCAACCCTAAATTCACCCCTCCACTTT.

The rearrangement links TRBV28 to TRBJ2-1, with TRBD2 matching over 12 bases. Per the germline V gene, CDR1 is MDHEN and CDR2 is SYDVKM. J gave up 5 bases and V 5 bases, and 4 bases lay outside the gene matches. The CDR3 spans 15 residues. The CDR3 coding sequence is TGTGCCAGCAGTCCTCTAGCGGGGGGGAACAATGAGCAGTTCTTC. It is translated as CASSPLAGGNNEQFF.

V gene TRBV19 combines with J gene TRBJ2-5, with D unclear. Trimming removed 7 bases at V and 2 bases at J, with 11 bases between. The CDR3 has 13 residues. Germline V gene data show CDR1 as LNHDA and CDR2 as SQIVND (reference sequence). CDR3 protein: CASIGWGQETQYF. The CDR3 nucleotides read TGTGCCAGTATCGGGTGGGGACAAGAGACCCAGTACTTC.

This clonotype showed up just once. This chain joins TRBV18 and TRBJ2-3, with D maybe TRBD2 (5 bases). The CDR3 runs 15 residues. V was cut by 2 bases and J by 3 bases, with 12 bases left in between. Germline V gene data show CDR1 as KGHSH and CDR2 as LQKENI. CDR3 residues: CASSPTSLGTDTQYF. The DNA of the CDR3 is TGTGCCAGCTCACCAACTAGTCTGGGTACAGATACGCAGTATTTT.

The rearrangement uses TRBV19 and TRBJ1-5; 7 bases are a match to TRBD1. The ends lost 5 bases at V and 2 bases at J; junction bases unmatched: 6. CDR1 is LNHDA and CDR2 is SQIVND in the germline V gene (reference sequence). This CDR3 region has 15 residues. The CDR3 loop reads CASSLLQGRNQPQHF. CDR3 bases: TGTGCCAGTAGTCTTTTACAGGGGCGCAATCAGCCCCAGCATTTT.

This clonotype was detected a few times. This rearrangement joins TRBV6-1 to TRBJ2-3; maybe TRBD2 (6 bases). Germline V gives CDR1 MNHNS, CDR2 SASEGT. CDR3 length equals 15 residues. Trimming cost V 4 bases and J 5 bases, with 16 bases left between them. CDR3 nucleotide sequence: TGTGCCAGCAGTGCACAAACCGCGGGGCTAGATACGCAGTATTTT. Translating it yields CASSAQTAGLDTQYF.

This clonotype has a handful of counts. The chain couples TRBV28 to TRBJ1-2, with D tentatively TRBD1 (5 bases). V was shortened by 7 bases and J by 2 bases, with 11 bases between the two germline ends. CDR3 size: 13 residues. Looked up from germline, CDR1 is MDHEN and CDR2 is SYDVKM. This CDR3 is CASIDGGNYGYTF. The CDR3 region has the DNA TGTGCCAGCATTGATGGGGGAAACTATGGCTACACCTTC.

The rearrangement uses TRBV5-4 and TRBJ1-1; 10 bases line up with TRBD1. The CDR3 covers 14 residues. Trimming took 3 bases from V and 6 from J; bases not matched to a gene: 5. Germline loops: CDR1 SGHNT, CDR2 YYREEE (reference sequence). The CDR3 sequence: CASSSGQGRSEAFF. The DNA of the CDR3 is TGTGCCAGCAGCTCGGGACAGGGGAGGTCTGAAGCTTTCTTT.

This clonotype has more than one count but fewer than ten. V is TRBV28 and J is TRBJ2-5, with D perhaps being TRBD1 or TRBD2 (6 bases each). V lost 5 bases and J lost 1, with 14 bases in between. Germline CDR1 reads MDHEN; CDR2 reads SYDVKM. CDR3 size: 15 residues. The CDR3 bases are TGTGCCAGCAGTCTGGGGGCGGGACTCCAAGAGACCCAGTACTTC. Its protein product is CASSLGAGLQETQYF.

The rearrangement uses TRBV7-2 and TRBJ2-2; TRBD1 matches at 7 bases. With V trimmed by 4 bases and J by 4 bases, 9 bases remained unmatched. CDR1 is SGHTA, CDR2 FQGNSA, per germline. CDR3 length: 16 amino acids. This CDR3 reads CASSSADRASTGELFF. The CDR3 DNA follows: TGTGCCAGCAGCTCAGCTGACAGGGCAAGCACCGGGGAGCTGTTTTTT.

V gene TRBV19 combines with J gene TRBJ1-1; D is possibly TRBD1 (5 bases). This CDR3 contains 14 residues. From germline, CDR1 is LNHDA and CDR2 SQIVND (reference sequence). V lost 3 bases and J lost 3, with 11 bases in between. In DNA, the CDR3 is TGTGCCAGTAGTATTAGTGGGGACTACACTGAAGCTTTCTTT. Its translation: CASSISGDYTEAFF.

This sequence joins TRBV25-1 and TRBJ1-4, with D possibly matching TRBD1 (5 bases). This CDR3 contains 16 residues. V was cut by 3 bases and J by 4 bases, with 15 bases left in between. Germline lookup yields CDR1 MGHDK and CDR2 SYGVNS. The CDR3 here is CASSEGSRALNEKLFF. The CDR3 DNA is TGTGCCAGCAGTGAGGGGAGCAGGGCACTTAATGAAAAACTGTTTTTT.

Only a few counts were recorded for this clonotype. The rearrangement links TRBV7-3 to TRBJ2-2, with 11 bases fitting TRBD1. V was clipped by 5 bases and J by 3 bases; unmatched bases: 8. CDR1 and CDR2 from the germline V gene are SGHTA and FQGTGA. The CDR3 consists of 17 residues. CDR3 nucleotides: TGTGCCAGCAGCCGGACAGGGGGCTTGGTTGACACCGGGGAGCTGTTTTTT. It translates to CASSRTGGLVDTGELFF.

This clonotype came up a few times. J is TRBJ2-3 and V is TRBV6-1; 12 bases are shared with TRBD2. V shed 5 bases and J 2 bases; nucleotides not matched to a gene: 5. The CDR3 covers 16 residues. In germline, CDR1 is MNHNS, CDR2 SASEGT. CDR3 coding DNA: TGTGCCAGCAGTATCGGACTAGCGGGGTCCACAGATACGCAGTATTTT. Its translation: CASSIGLAGSTDTQYF.

The chain uses TRBV27 and TRBJ2-1; 8 positions agree with TRBD2. Germline V gene data show CDR1 as MNHEY and CDR2 as SMNVEV (reference sequence). V trimming: 6 bases; J trimming: 0 bases; junction bases outside the gene matches: 4. The CDR3 totals 15 residues. DNA for the CDR3: TGTGCCAGCAGCAGCGGGGGAAGCTCCTACAATGAGCAGTTCTTC. This encodes CASSSGGSSYNEQFF.

The V call is TRBV7-2, the J call TRBJ2-3; 15 positions match TRBD2. This CDR3 has 20 residues. With V trimmed by 1 base and J by 6 bases, 14 bases remained unmatched. The germline V gene encodes CDR1 SGHTA and CDR2 FQGNSA. CDR3 loop: CASSLDYLWGLAGGSDTQYF. The CDR3 DNA follows: TGTGCCAGCAGCTTAGACTATCTTTGGGGACTAGCGGGAGGATCTGATACGCAGTATTTT.

The chain combines TRBV15 with TRBJ1-4; D unclear. V was trimmed by 2 bases and J by 5 bases, leaving 12 bases between them. Germline-derived CDR1 and CDR2 are LNHNV and YYDKDF (reference sequence). CDR3 length: 15 residues. This chain's CDR3 is CATSRNEPRNEKLFF. In DNA, the CDR3 is TGTGCCACCAGCAGAAACGAACCGAGGAATGAAAAACTGTTTTTT.

This clonotype appeared a few times. The chain carries TRBV6-5 and TRBJ2-5, with D possibly matching TRBD2 (5 bases). Per the germline V gene, CDR1 is MNHEY and CDR2 is SVGAGI. Trimming left V 2 bases short and J 7 bases short, with 8 bases between. The CDR3 covers 12 residues. CDR3 amino acids: CASSYPAGTQYF. The CDR3 DNA is TGTGCCAGCAGTTACCCGGCGGGGACCCAGTACTTC.

The chain uses TRBV5-1 and TRBJ2-2; 9 bases are a match to TRBD1. The germline CDR1 and CDR2 sequences are SGHRS and YFSETQ. Unmatched junction bases numbered 9, after V lost 4 bases and J lost 8 bases. The CDR3 consists of 15 residues. CDR3 nucleotides: TGCGCCAGCAGCATCCGGGACAGGGTATCGGGGGAGCTGTTTTTT. Translation: CASSIRDRVSGELFF.

V gene TRBV6-5 combines with J gene TRBJ1-1, with no clear D. Germline V gives CDR1 MNHEY, CDR2 SVGAGI. The CDR3 contains 13 residues. The germline V and J ends were trimmed by 2 bases and 2 bases, with 6 bases remaining between them. CDR3 DNA sequence: TGTGCCAGCAGTTACGGGGAAAACACTGAAGCTTTCTTT. Encoded protein: CASSYGENTEAFF.

This clonotype was counted between two and nine times. The DNA for the CDR3 is TGTGCCAGCAGTCCCCTCGGACTAGCGGGAACCTACAATGAGCAGTTCTTC. Protein sequence: CASSPLGLAGTYNEQFF. The V call is TRBV6-1, the J call TRBJ2-1; 12 bases line up with TRBD2. The CDR3 sequence is 17 residues long. In germline, CDR1 is MNHNS, CDR2 SASEGT. Trimming cost V 5 bases and J 2 bases; bases outside gene matches: 7.

This chain links TRBV2 with TRBJ1-1; no definite D call. This CDR3 spans 15 amino acids. Trimming pared 0 bases from V and 2 bases from J, leaving 10 bases between. Germline assignment: CDR1 SNHLY and CDR2 FYNNEI. The CDR3, as DNA: TGTGCCAGCAGTGAAGCTTTGGGCAGAAACACTGAAGCTTTCTTT. Its protein product is CASSEALGRNTEAFF.

This chain joins TRBV19 and TRBJ2-2; tentative D call: TRBD1 (5 bases). This CDR3 contains 13 residues. CDR1 is LNHDA and CDR2 is SQIVND in the germline V gene (reference sequence). Trimming stripped 6 bases from V and 7 bases from J, with 12 bases between. The CDR3 DNA sequence: TGTGCCAGTAGACCCAGGGTGAGCGGGGAGCTGTTTTTT. As protein: CASRPRVSGELFF.

The chain combines TRBV18 with TRBJ2-7; TRBD1 agrees at 9 bases. Germline-derived CDR1 and CDR2 are KGHSH and LQKENI. CDR3 length: 14 amino acids. J was trimmed by 6 bases and V by 3 bases; bases with no gene match: 6. This chain's CDR3 is CASSPGQGFSEQYF. The CDR3, as DNA: TGTGCCAGCTCACCGGGACAGGGTTTCTCCGAGCAGTACTTC.